A selection of T cell receptor beta chains follows, all from one sample in a study of molecular identifiers for immune sequencing clone quantification. Using its own MiXCR run on the PCR reads, TCRdb lists one record per CDR3 protein. The sample lists under 600,000 distinct CDR3 sequences; about a quarter were seen once. Sequences were obtained from naive CD8+ T cells from blood, with Jurkat cell RNA spiked in. Receptor source: a human donor in good health. Some libraries in this study had Jurkat cell RNA spiked in. CDR3s include the opening cysteine and the closing phenylalanine or tryptophan. The D gene is left open where the match is weak. Clone size appears in some rows only: once, few, many, or a class for an expanded clone.

d_call	clone_size	v_call	j_call	cdr3_nt	cdr3_aa
TRBD2	many	TRBV5-1	TRBJ2-7	TGCGCCAGCAGCTGGACTAGCGGAGATTACGAGCAGTACTTC	CASSWTSGDYEQYF
-	few	TRBV6-2/TRBV6-3	TRBJ2-1	TGTGCCAGCAGTTCCTTCGGGGGGCCTTACAATGAGCAGTTCTTC	CASSSFGGPYNEQFF
TRBD2	-	TRBV2	TRBJ2-7	TGTGCCAGCAGTGAGAGGACTAGTCTGGGCGAGCGGTACTTC	CASSERTSLGERYF
-	-	TRBV19	TRBJ1-5	TGTGCCAGTAGTATAGACTTGCGTCAGCCCCAGCATTTT	CASSIDLRQPQHF
-	many	TRBV30	TRBJ2-3	TGTGCCTGGAGTTTGGGTCACGGGGGAGATACGCAGTATTTT	CAWSLGHGGDTQYF
-	few	TRBV9	TRBJ1-1	TGTGCCAGCAGCGTTCGACAGGAACCAATGAACACTGAAGCTTTCTTT	CASSVRQEPMNTEAFF
TRBD2	many	TRBV7-6	TRBJ2-3	TGTGCCAGCACCGCCGTGGGGGGGACGGGCACAGATACGCAGTATTTT	CASTAVGGTGTDTQYF
-	few	TRBV6-5	TRBJ1-6	TGTGCCAGCAGTTACCACAGAGATTATAATTCACCCCTCCACTTT	CASSYHRDYNSPLHF
-	few	TRBV19	TRBJ1-3	TGTGCCAGTAGTATGGACACCTACTCTGGAAACACCATATATTTT	CASSMDTYSGNTIYF
-	few	TRBV7-2	TRBJ2-1	TGTGCCAGCAGCCGTACCGGGACCCCTTCGGATGAGCAGTTCTTC	CASSRTGTPSDEQFF
TRBD2	-	TRBV5-1	TRBJ2-3	TGCGCCAGCGGGGGGGACTTCAGCACAGATACGCAGTATTTT	CASGGDFSTDTQYF
-	many	TRBV10-3	TRBJ2-3	TGTGCCATCAGTGTATACGGGGGAGATACGCAGTATTTT	CAISVYGGDTQYF
-	few	TRBV23-1	TRBJ2-7	TGCGCCAGCAGTACACCCCCCGAGGTGAAAGAGGGGTACGAGCAGTACTTC	CASSTPPEVKEGYEQYF
-	-	TRBV6-2/TRBV6-3	TRBJ1-1	TGTGCCAGCAGGGTCCGGGGAAACACTGAAGCTTTCTTT	CASRVRGNTEAFF
-	-	TRBV7-9	TRBJ1-1	TGTGCCAGCAGCTCTCTCTTTAGCACTGAAGCTATCTTT	CASSSLFSTEAIF
-	-	TRBV7-6	TRBJ2-3	TGTGCCAGCAGCTTGAAACAGGGCCCCACAGATACGCAGTATTTT	CASSLKQGPTDTQYF
-	-	TRBV9	TRBJ1-5	TGTGCCAGCGCCCAGGGCGTGAGCAATCAGCCCCAGCATTTT	CASAQGVSNQPQHF
TRBD1	-	TRBV7-9	TRBJ1-1	TGTGCCAGCAGCCCGAAGGAAGGACAGGGGGGAACTGAAACTTTCTTT	CASSPKEGQGGTETFF
-	many	TRBV5-6	TRBJ2-3	TGTGCCAGCAGCTTGTTTCCAGCGGTTTCAACAGAGGATACGCAGTATTTT	CASSLFPAVSTEDTQYF
TRBD2	few	TRBV7-6	TRBJ2-1	TGTGCCAGCAGCTTAGGGTCTAGCGGGTACAATGAGCAGTTCTTC	CASSLGSSGYNEQFF
-	many	TRBV27	TRBJ2-7	TGTGCCAGCAGCCTCGTACTAGCAGGGGAGCAGTACTTC	CASSLVLAGEQYF
-	many	TRBV7-9	TRBJ2-3	TGTGCCAGCAGCTTAGCGTGGCAGGCAAACACAGATACGCAGTATTTT	CASSLAWQANTDTQYF
-	-	TRBV6-2/TRBV6-3	TRBJ1-1	TGTGCCAGCAGTTACTTGTCGGGGGGAGTTAAAGCTTTCTTT	CASSYLSGGVKAFF
-	few	TRBV2	TRBJ2-1	TGTGCCAGCAGCGTCAATGAGCAGTTCTTC	CASSVNEQFF
-	-	TRBV20-1	TRBJ1-6	TGCAGTGCTAGAGGGGCAGGGAGGAATTCACCCCTCCACTTT	CSARGAGRNSPLHF
TRBD1	few	TRBV19	TRBJ2-7	TGTGCCAGTAGTATTTGGGACAGGGGCCACGAGCAGTACTTC	CASSIWDRGHEQYF
TRBD1	many	TRBV7-2	TRBJ1-1	TGTGCCAGCAGCTTATTGGACAGGGGGACTGAAGCTTTCTTT	CASSLLDRGTEAFF
-	few	TRBV19	TRBJ1-5	TGTGCCAGTAGTATTGCGCACGGCGTCAATCAGCCCCAGCATTTT	CASSIAHGVNQPQHF
-	-	TRBV30	TRBJ1-2	TGTGCCTGGAATAGTCTAGGGCATCCAGGCTACACCTTC	CAWNSLGHPGYTF